This T cell receptor (beta chain) was recorded in a study of blood T cell repertoires in COVID-19. In the study overall: The United States, Italy and Spain supplied acute and convalescent COVID-19 samples. T cells, B-cell-depleted T cells, or PBMCs provided the cDNA or gDNA that served as material.

Authors' methods: Amplification of reference gene primers provided the estimated nucleated cell counts. Using immunoSEQ multiplex PCR, the repertoire was profiled, and TCRdb retains in-frame clones only, with some absent. That table is the source of V, J and clone size, and D and trimming were worked out from the DNA. The table shows more than 95,000 clones, with just over 90% occurring only once. Sequenced sample: peripheral blood. This sequence was found in a human donor with active COVID-19. The donor label of this sample is uncertain.

The CDR3 protein is CASSPPGQPDTQYF. CDR3 DNA: TGTGCCAGCTCACCACCGGGACAGCCAGATACGCAGTATTTT. The chain employs TRBV18 and TRBJ2-3; 7 bases fit TRBD1. V shed 0 bases and J 4 bases; nucleotides not matched to a gene: 1. The CDR3 has 14 amino acids. Germline CDR1 is KGHSH and CDR2 is LQKENI.